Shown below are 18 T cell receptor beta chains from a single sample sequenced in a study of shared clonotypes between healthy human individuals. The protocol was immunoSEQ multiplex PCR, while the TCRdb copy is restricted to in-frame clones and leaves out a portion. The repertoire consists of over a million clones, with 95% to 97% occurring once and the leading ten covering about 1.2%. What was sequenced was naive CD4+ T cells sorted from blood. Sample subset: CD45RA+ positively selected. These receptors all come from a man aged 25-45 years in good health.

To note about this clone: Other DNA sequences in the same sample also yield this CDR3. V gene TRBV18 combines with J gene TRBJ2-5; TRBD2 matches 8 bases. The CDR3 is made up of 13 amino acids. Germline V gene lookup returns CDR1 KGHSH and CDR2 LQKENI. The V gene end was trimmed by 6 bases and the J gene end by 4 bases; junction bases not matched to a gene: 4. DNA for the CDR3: TGTGCCAGCTCCCCGGGACTAGGAGAGACCCAGTACTTC. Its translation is CASSPGLGETQYF.

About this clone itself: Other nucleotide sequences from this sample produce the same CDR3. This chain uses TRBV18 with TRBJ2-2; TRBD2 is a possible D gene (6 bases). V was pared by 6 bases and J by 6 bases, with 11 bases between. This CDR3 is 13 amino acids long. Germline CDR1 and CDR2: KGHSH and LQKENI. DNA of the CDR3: TGTGCCAGCTCCCCGCGGGGTCCCGGGGAGCTGTTTTTT. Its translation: CASSPRGPGELFF.

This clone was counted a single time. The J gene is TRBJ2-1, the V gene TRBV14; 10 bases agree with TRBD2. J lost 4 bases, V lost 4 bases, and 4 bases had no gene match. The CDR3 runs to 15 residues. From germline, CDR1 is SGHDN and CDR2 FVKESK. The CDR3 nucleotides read TGTGCCAGCAGCCTTGGACTAGCGGATTACAATGAGCAGTTCTTC. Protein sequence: CASSLGLADYNEQFF.

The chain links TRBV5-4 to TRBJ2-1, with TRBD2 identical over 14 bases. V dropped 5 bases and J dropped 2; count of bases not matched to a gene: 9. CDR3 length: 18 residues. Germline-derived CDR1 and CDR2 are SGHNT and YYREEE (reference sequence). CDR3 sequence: CASRSGTSGSWAYNEQFF. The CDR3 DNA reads TGTGCCAGCAGATCCGGGACTAGCGGGAGTTGGGCCTACAATGAGCAGTTCTTC.

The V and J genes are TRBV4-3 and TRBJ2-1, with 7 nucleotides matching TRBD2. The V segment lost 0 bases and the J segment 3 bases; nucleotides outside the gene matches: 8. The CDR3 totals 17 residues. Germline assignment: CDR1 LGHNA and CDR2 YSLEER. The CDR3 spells CASSQDGGPSGYNEQFF. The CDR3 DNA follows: TGCGCCAGCAGCCAAGATGGGGGTCCTAGCGGCTACAATGAGCAGTTCTTC.

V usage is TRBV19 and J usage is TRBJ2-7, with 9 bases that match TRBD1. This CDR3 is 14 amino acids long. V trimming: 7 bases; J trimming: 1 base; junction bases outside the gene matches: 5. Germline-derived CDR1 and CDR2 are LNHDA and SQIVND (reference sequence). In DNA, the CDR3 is TGTGCCAGTAAAAGGACAGGGGCTTCCTACGAGCAGTACTTC. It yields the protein CASKRTGASYEQYF.

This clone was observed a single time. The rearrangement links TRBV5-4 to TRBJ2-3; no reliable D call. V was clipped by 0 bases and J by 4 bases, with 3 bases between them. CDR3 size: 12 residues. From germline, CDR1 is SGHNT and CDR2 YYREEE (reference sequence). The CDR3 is CASSLVSDTQYF. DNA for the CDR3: TGTGCCAGCAGCTTGGTCTCAGATACGCAGTATTTT.

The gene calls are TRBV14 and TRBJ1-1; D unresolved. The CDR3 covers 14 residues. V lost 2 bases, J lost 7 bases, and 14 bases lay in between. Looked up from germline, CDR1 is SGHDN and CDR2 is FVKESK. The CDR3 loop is CASSQKLAGVEAFF. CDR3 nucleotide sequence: TGTGCCAGCAGCCAAAAGTTGGCGGGCGTTGAAGCTTTCTTT.

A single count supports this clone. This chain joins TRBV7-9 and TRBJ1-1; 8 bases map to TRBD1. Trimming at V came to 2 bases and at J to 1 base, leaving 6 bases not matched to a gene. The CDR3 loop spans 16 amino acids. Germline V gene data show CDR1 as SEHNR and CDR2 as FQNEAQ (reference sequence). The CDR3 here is CASSLRQGAGNTEAFF. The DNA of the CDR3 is TGTGCCAGCAGCTTAAGGCAGGGGGCAGGGAACACTGAAGCTTTCTTT.

Here the CDR3 reads CSIRQGIHEQYF. DNA of the CDR3: TGCAGCATAAGACAGGGGATCCACGAGCAGTACTTC. The J gene is TRBJ2-7, the V gene TRBV29-1; 8 bases line up with TRBD1. CDR1 is SQVTM, CDR2 ANQGSEA, per germline. This CDR3 has 12 amino acids. After removal of 8 bases from V and 5 bases from J, the junction contained 8 bases not matched to a gene.

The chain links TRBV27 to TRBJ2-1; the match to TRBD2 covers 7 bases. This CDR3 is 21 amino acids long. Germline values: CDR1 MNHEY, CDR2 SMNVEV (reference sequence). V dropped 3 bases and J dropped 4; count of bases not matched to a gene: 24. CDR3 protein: CASSFLTAGHPPGTNYNEQFF. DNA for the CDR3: TGTGCCAGCAGTTTTTTGACGGCAGGCCATCCGCCCGGGACTAATTACAATGAGCAGTTCTTC.

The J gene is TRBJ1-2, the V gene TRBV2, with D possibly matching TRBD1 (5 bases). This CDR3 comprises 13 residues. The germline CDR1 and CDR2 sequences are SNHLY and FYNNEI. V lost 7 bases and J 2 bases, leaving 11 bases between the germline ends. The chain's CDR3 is CASTRQSNYGYTF. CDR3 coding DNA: TGTGCCAGCACCAGACAGAGCAACTATGGCTACACCTTC.

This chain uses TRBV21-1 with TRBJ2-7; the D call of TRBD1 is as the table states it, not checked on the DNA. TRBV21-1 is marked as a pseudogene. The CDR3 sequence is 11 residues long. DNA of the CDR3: TGTGCCAGCAGCAACCACTACGAGCAGTACTTC. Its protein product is CASSNHYEQYF.

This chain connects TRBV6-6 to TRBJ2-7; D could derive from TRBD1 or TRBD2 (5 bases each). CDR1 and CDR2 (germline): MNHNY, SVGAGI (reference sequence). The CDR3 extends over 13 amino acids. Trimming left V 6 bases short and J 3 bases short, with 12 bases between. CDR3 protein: CASRIAGGYEQYF. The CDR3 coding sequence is TGTGCCAGCAGGATCGCTGGGGGCTACGAGCAGTACTTC.

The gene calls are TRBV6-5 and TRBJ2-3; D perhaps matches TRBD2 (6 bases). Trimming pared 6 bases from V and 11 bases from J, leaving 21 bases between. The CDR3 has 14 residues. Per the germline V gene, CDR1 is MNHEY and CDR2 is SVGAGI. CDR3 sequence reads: CASSRSLAEGGQYF. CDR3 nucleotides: TGTGCCAGCAGCCGGAGTTTAGCGGAGGGTGGGCAGTATTTT.

The CDR3 region is CASSPTDTGELFF. The CDR3 DNA sequence: TGTGCCAGCTCCCCGACTGACACCGGGGAGCTGTTTTTT. The genes are TRBV18 and TRBJ2-2; D remains ambiguous. The V gene's germline CDR1 is KGHSH and CDR2 LQKENI. V was pared by 6 bases and J by 3 bases, with 8 bases between. This CDR3 has 13 residues.

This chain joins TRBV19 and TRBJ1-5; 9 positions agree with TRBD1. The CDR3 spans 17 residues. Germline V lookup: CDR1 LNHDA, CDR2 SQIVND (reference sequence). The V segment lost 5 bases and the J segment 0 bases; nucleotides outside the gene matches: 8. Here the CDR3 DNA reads TGTGCCAGTAGTGACAGGGGGTCGGGCTATAGCAATCAGCCCCAGCATTTT. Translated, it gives CASSDRGSGYSNQPQHF.

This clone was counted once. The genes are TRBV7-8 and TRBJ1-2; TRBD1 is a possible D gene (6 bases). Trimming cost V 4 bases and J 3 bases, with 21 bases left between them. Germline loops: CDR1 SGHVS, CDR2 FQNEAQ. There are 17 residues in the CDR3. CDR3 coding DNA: TGTGCCAGCAGCTCCCCGGTTACAGGGCTGCTAGACTATGGCTACACCTTC. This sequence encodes CASSSPVTGLLDYGYTF.